Listed below are T cell receptor beta chains from one sample, sequenced in a study of beta chain features in type 1 diabetes. TCRdb's table, derived via immunoSEQ multiplex PCR, lists solely in-frame clones and lacks some. This sample has 200,000 to 250,000 clones, with approximately 15% found just once. Sequencing used naive CD4+ T cells from blood. These TCRs come from a man between 25 and 39 years old with type 1 diabetes. The CDR3 runs from the conserved cysteine through the conserved F or W. D genes are given only for firm matches. Clone size appears in some rows only: once, few, many, or a class for an expanded clone.

d_gene	j_gene	abundance	v_gene	CDR3aa	CDR3nt
.	TRBJ1-1	.	TRBV4-2	CASSQDGTRGNTEAFF	TGTGCCAGCAGCCAAGATGGTACACGGGGGAACACTGAAGCTTTCTTT
TRBD1	TRBJ1-2	few	TRBV30	CAWRQGGDYGYTF	TGTGCCTGGAGACAGGGGGGCGACTATGGCTACACCTTC
TRBD1	TRBJ1-2	.	TRBV5-4	CASSPPGQGFEGYTF	TGTGCCAGCAGCCCCCCGGGACAGGGATTTGAGGGCTACACCTTC
.	TRBJ1-2	few	TRBV18	CASSPQTDNGYTF	TGTGCCAGCTCACCACAGACAGACAATGGCTACACCTTC
.	TRBJ2-5	few	TRBV30	CAWSTPPETQYF	TGTGCCTGGAGCACACCCCCGGAGACCCAGTACTTC
.	TRBJ1-2	.	TRBV4-2	CASSQEIRGTVGAYGYTF	TGTGCCAGCAGCCAAGAAATCCGGGGGACGGTGGGAGCGTATGGCTACACCTTC
.	TRBJ1-1	few	TRBV20-1	CSAGLGTEAFF	TGCAGCGCAGGGTTAGGCACTGAAGCTTTCTTT
.	TRBJ1-6	few	TRBV6-1	CASSREFNSPLHF	TGTGCCAGCAGCCGGGAGTTTAATTCACCCCTCCACTTT
TRBD1	TRBJ2-2	.	TRBV5-1	CASSAGTGNGELFF	TGCGCCAGCAGCGCCGGGACAGGGAACGGGGAGCTGTTTTTT
TRBD2	TRBJ2-1	.	TRBV12-5	CASGLGPGLAGHEQFF	TGTGCTAGTGGTTTGGGACCCGGACTAGCCGGTCATGAGCAGTTCTTC